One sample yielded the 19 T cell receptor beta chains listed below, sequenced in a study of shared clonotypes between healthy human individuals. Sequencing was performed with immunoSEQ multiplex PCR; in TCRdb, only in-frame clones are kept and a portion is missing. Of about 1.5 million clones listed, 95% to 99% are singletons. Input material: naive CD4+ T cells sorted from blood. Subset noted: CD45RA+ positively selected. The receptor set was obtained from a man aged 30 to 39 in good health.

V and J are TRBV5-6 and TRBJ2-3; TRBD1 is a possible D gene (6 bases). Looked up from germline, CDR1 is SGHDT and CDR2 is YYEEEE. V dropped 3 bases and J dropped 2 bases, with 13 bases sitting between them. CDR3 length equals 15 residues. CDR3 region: CASSSTRGATDTQYF. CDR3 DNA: TGTGCCAGCAGCTCCACCAGGGGAGCCACAGATACGCAGTATTTT.

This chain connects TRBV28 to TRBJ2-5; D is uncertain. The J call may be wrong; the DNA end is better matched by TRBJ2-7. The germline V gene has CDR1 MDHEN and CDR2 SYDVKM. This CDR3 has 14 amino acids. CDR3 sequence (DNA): TGTGCCAGCAGCTCCCCAGGACCTCCTTACGAGCAGTACTTC. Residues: CASSSPGPPYEQYF.

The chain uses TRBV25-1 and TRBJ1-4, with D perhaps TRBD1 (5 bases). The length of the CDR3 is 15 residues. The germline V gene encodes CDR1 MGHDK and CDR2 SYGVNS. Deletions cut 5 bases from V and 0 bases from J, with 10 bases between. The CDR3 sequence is CASSPQQATNEKLFF. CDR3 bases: TGTGCCAGCAGTCCCCAACAGGCAACTAATGAAAAACTGTTTTTT.

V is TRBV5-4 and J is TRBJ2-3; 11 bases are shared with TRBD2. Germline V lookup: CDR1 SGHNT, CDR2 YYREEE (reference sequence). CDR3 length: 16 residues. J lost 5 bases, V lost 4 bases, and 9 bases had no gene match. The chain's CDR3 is CASSARLAGRGDTQYF. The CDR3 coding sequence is TGTGCCAGCAGCGCCCGACTAGCGGGAAGGGGAGATACGCAGTATTTT.

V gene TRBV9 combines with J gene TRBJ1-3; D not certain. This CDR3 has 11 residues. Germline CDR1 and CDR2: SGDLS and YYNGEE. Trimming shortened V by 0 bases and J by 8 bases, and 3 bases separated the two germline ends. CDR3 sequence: CASSVADTIYF. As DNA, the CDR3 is TGTGCCAGCAGCGTAGCTGACACCATATATTTT. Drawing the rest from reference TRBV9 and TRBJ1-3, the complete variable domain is DSGVTQTPKHLITATGQRVTLRCSPRSGDLSVYWYQQSLDQGLQFLIQYYNGEERAKGNILERFSAQQFPDLHSELNLSSLELGDSALYFCASSVADTIYFGEGSWLTVV.

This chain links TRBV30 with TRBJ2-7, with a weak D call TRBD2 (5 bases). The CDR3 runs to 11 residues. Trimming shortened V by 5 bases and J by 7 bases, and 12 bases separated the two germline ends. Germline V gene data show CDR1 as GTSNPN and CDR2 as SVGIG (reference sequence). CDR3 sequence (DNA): TGTGCCTGGGGGAGAGGGCGGGAGCAGTACTTC. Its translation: CAWGRGREQYF.

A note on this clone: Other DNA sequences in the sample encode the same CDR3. CDR3 amino acids: CSVLSGEETQYF. The CDR3 region has the DNA TGCAGCGTTCTTTCAGGGGAAGAGACCCAGTACTTC. The chain has TRBV29-1 and TRBJ2-5; possibly TRBD1 for D (6 bases). V was pared by 5 bases and J by 3 bases, with 10 bases between. This CDR3 has 12 amino acids. Germline CDR1 reads SQVTM; CDR2 reads ANQGSEA.

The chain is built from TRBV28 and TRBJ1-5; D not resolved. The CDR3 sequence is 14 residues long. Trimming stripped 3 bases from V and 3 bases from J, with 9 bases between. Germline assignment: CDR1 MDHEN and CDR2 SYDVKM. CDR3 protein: CASSLGIVNQPQHF. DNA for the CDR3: TGTGCCAGCAGTTTGGGTATAGTCAATCAGCCCCAGCATTTT.

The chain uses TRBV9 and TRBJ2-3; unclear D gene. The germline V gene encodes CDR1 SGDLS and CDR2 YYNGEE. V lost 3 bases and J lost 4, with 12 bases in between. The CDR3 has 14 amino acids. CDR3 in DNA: TGTGCCAGCAGCGCGACCAAGGCTCCAGATACGCAGTATTTT. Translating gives CASSATKAPDTQYF.

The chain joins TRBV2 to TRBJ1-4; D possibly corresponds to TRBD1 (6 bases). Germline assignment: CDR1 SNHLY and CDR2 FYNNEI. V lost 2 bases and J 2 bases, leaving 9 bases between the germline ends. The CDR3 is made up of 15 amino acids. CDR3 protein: CASSERQGTNEKLFF. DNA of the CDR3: TGTGCCAGCAGTGAAAGGCAGGGGACTAATGAAAAACTGTTTTTT. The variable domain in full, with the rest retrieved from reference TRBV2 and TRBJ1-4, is EPEVTQTPSHQVTQMGQEVILRCVPISNHLYFYWYRQILGQKVEFLVSFYNNEISEKSEIFDDQFSVERPDGSNFTLKIRSTKLEDSAMYFCASSERQGTNEKLFFGSGTQLSVL.

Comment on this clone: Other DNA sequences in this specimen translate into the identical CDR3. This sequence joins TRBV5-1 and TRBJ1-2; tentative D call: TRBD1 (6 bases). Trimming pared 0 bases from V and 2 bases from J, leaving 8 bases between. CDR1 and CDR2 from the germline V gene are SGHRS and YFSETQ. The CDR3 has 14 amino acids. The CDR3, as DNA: TGCGCCAGCAGCTTGGGTCAGGGGAACTATGGCTACACCTTC. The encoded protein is CASSLGQGNYGYTF.

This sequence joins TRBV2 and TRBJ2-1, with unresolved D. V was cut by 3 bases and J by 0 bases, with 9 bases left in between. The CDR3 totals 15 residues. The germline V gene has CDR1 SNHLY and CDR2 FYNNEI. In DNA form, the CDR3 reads TGTGCCAGCAGTGACCCGTCAAGCTCCTACAATGAGCAGTTCTTC. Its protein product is CASSDPSSSYNEQFF.

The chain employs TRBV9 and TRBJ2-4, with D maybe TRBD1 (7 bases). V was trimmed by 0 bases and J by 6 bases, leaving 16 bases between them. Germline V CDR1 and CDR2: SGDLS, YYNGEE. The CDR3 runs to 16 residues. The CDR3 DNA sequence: TGTGCCAGCAGCGTAGGGAGGGGACAGAAGGGAAACATTCAGTACTTC. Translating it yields CASSVGRGQKGNIQYF.

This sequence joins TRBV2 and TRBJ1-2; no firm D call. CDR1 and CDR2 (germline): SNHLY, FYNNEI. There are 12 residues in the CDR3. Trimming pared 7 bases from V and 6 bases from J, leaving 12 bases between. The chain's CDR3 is CASTKQVNGYTF. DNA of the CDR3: TGTGCCAGCACGAAGCAGGTGAATGGCTACACCTTC.

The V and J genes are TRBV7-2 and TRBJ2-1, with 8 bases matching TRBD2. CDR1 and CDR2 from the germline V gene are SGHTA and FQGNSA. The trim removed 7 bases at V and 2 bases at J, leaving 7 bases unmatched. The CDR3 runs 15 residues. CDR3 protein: CASTGLAGTYNEQFF. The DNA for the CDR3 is TGTGCCAGCACCGGATTAGCGGGGACCTACAATGAGCAGTTCTTC. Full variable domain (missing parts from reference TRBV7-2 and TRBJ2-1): GAGVSQSPSNKVTEKGKDVELRCDPISGHTALYWYRQSLGQGLEFLIYFQGNSAPDKSGLPSDRFSAERTGGSVSTLTIQRTQQEDSAVYLCASTGLAGTYNEQFFGPGTRLTVL.

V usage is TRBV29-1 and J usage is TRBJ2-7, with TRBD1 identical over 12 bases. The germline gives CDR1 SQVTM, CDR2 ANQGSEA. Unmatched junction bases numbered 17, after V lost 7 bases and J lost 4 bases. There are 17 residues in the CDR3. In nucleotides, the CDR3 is TGCAGCGCCCCGGGACAGGGGGCCCAACCTCGTCGATACGAGCAGTACTTC. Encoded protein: CSAPGQGAQPRRYEQYF.

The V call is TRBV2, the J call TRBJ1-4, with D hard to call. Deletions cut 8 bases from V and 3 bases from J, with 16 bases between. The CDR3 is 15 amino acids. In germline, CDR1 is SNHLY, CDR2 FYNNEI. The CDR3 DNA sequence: TGTGCCAGCTTTGATCCGGGAGCGGCTAATGAAAAACTGTTTTTT. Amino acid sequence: CASFDPGAANEKLFF.

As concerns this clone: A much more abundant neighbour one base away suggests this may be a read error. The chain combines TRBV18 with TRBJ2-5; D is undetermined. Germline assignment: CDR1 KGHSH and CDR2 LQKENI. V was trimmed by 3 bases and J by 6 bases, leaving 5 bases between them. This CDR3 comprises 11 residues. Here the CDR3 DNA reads TGTGCCAGCTCACCGAAACAGACCCAGTACTTC. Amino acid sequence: CASSPKQTQYF.

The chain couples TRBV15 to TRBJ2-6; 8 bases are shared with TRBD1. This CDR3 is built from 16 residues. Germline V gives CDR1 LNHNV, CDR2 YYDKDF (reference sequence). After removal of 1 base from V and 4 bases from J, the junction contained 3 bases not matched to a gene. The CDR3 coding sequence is TGTGCCACCAGCAGAGGGCAGGGGGCGGGGGCCAACGTCCTGACTTTC. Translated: CATSRGQGAGANVLTF.